This T cell receptor (beta chain) stems from a study of technical replicates of blood from four donors. Assay: immunoSEQ multiplex PCR; the TCRdb copy retains only in-frame clones and omits some. The repertoire consists of roughly 62,000 clones, with about 94% occurring once and the leading ten covering under 3%. The CDR3 consists of 13 residues. J was trimmed by 7 bases and V by 5 bases; bases with no gene match: 8. Per the germline V gene, CDR1 is LNHNV and CDR2 is YYDKDF (reference sequence). The receptor comes from a human donor in good health. Some clones in this sample may be carry-over from other donors' samples. The J gene is TRBJ2-7, the V gene TRBV15, with 7 bases fitting TRBD2. Source material: PBMCs. The CDR3: CATSEGLRGEQYF. The CDR3 nucleotides are TGTGCCACCAGCGAGGGACTGCGGGGGGAGCAGTACTTC. Using reference TRBV15 and TRBJ2-7 for the parts outside the CDR3, the full variable domain is DAMVIQNPRYQVTQFGKPVTLSCSQTLNHNVMYWYQQKSSQAPKLLFHYYDKDFNNEADTPDNFQSRRPNTSFCFLDIRSPGLGDTAMYLCATSEGLRGEQYFGPGTRLTVT.